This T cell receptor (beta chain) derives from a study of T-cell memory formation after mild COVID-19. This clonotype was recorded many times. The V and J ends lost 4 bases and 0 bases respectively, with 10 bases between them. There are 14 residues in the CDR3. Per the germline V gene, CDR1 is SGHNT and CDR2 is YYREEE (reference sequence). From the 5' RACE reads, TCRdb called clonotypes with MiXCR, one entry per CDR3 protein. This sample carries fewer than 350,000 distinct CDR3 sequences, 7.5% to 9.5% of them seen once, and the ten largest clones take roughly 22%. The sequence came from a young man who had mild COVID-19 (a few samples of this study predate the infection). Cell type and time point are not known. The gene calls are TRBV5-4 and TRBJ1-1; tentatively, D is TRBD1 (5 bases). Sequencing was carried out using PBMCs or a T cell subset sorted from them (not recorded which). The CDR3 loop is CASSQGLLNTEAFF. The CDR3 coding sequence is TGTGCCAGCAGCCAGGGACTGCTGAACACTGAAGCTTTCTTT.